This T cell receptor (beta chain) was captured in a study of shared clonotypes between healthy human individuals. Points from the study as a whole: Naive subsets typically showed greater estimated richness than memory subsets. It was only blood that was sampled, and tissue repertoires likely differ. The authors expected sequencing depth to affect clonotype sharing among donors.

Using immunoSEQ multiplex PCR, the repertoire was profiled, and TCRdb retains in-frame clones only, with some absent. The sample has around 700,000 clones; around 90% are singletons. Terminally differentiated effector memory CD45RA+ cells were excluded by CCR7 positive selection of CD45RO-negative cells. A note on this clone: Its antigen is as yet unknown.

Material: naive CD8+ T cells sorted from blood. The sequence derives from a man aged 30 to 39 in good health.

The CDR3 DNA follows: TGCGCCAGCAGCCTCACCGTCGGTCTAGCGGGGGATACGCAGTATTTT. The encoded protein is CASSLTVGLAGDTQYF. The chain is built from TRBV5-1 and TRBJ2-3; 9 bases match TRBD2. This CDR3 comprises 16 residues. CDR1 is SGHRS and CDR2 is YFSETQ in the germline V gene. V lost 4 bases, J lost 6 bases, and 12 bases stayed unmatched. The full variable domain, its missing parts supplied by reference TRBV5-1 and TRBJ2-3, is KAGVTQTPRYLIKTRGQQVTLSCSPISGHRSVSWYQQTPGQGLQFLFEYFSETQRNKGNFPGRFSGRQFSNSRSEMNVSTLELGDSALYLCASSLTVGLAGDTQYFGPGTRLTVL.